This entry is about one T cell receptor (beta chain). The data originate from a study of CD8 T cell repertoires and HIV-1 epitope variants. Study context: Twenty-five autologous and known Gag and Nef epitope variant peptides each stimulated T cells separately.

Method: immunoSEQ multiplex PCR; TCRdb's copy keeps in-frame clones and lacks some. The profile shows 80,000 to 95,000 clones, 60% to 80% of them singletons. This CDR3 region has 17 residues. CDR1 and CDR2 (germline): MDHEN, SYDVKM. V was clipped by 5 bases and J by 1 base; unmatched bases: 11. This sequence joins TRBV28 and TRBJ2-5; TRBD1 aligns across 9 bases. The sequence came from a male donor with HIV. The material sequenced was uncultured baseline CD8+ T cells from peripheral blood mononuclear cells (PBMCs). CDR3 residues: CASSTRLGQGPQETQYF. The CDR3 region has the DNA TGTGCCAGCAGTACGCGACTGGGACAGGGTCCCCAAGAGACCCAGTACTTC.